This T cell receptor (beta chain) was sequenced during a study of blood T cells in healthy people across ages. Germline CDR1 MNHEY, CDR2 SVGAGI. Losses at the gene ends were 0 bases for V and 0 bases for J; bases not matched to a gene: 9. This CDR3 is built from 18 residues. Primers used in a second PCR of roughly 6 to 11 cycles were a sample-barcoded 5' primer and a J-beta primer mix. MiXCR, applied by TCRdb to the 5' RACE reads, yields one record per CDR3 protein. This table has about 640,000 distinct CDR3 sequences, about 30% appearing once. This receptor was taken from an elderly woman in good health. The V and J genes are TRBV6-5 and TRBJ1-1, with TRBD1 matching 8 bases. Sequenced sample: blood. CDR3 protein: CASSYSVRQGPMNTEAFF. CDR3 DNA sequence: TGTGCCAGCAGTTACTCCGTAAGACAGGGGCCCATGAACACTGAAGCTTTCTTT.